These T cell receptor beta chains were read from a single sample in a study of control samples from healthy donors and cancer patients. The data were produced by immunoSEQ multiplex PCR, yet TCRdb's version contains in-frame clones alone and is incomplete. The table lists about 51,000 clones, 88% of them singletons. The sequenced sample consisted of PBMCs. The receptor set was obtained from a man aged 45-65 years with head and neck cancer. CDR3s include the opening cysteine and the closing phenylalanine or tryptophan. The D gene is left open where the match is weak. Size tells how often a clone was seen (once, few, many) or the class of an expanded clone, and some rows leave it out.

v_gene	abundance	d_gene	j_gene	CDR3aa	CDR3nt
TRBV7-8	medium-sized	-	TRBJ2-7	CASSLSRETGTETYEQYF	TGTGCCAGCAGCTTGAGTAGGGAGACCGGGACTGAAACGTACGAGCAGTACTTC
TRBV19	once	-	TRBJ2-5	CASSRVGQPQETQYF	TGTGCCAGTAGTAGGGTGGGGCAGCCTCAAGAGACCCAGTACTTC
TRBV27	-	TRBD1	TRBJ2-5	CAIYRGKTQYF	TGTGCCATCTACAGGGGAAAGACCCAGTACTTC
TRBV2	-	-	TRBJ1-2	CASSGLGYGYTF	TGTGCCAGCAGTGGTCTGGGGTATGGCTACACCTTC
TRBV29-1	few	-	TRBJ2-7	CSVVGISGEQYF	TGCAGCGTTGTAGGGATATCGGGCGAGCAGTACTTC
TRBV5-1	-	TRBD1	TRBJ2-7	CASSLASGQGSVYEQYF	TGCGCCAGCAGCTTGGCCTCGGGACAGGGAAGCGTGTACGAGCAGTACTTC
TRBV6-5	-	-	TRBJ2-3	CASTWGSTDTQYF	TGTGCCAGCACCTGGGGGAGCACAGATACGCAGTATTTT
TRBV27	-	-	TRBJ2-7	CASSLGDSYEQYF	TGTGCCAGCAGTTTGGGGGACTCCTACGAGCAGTACTTC
TRBV27	-	-	TRBJ1-2	CASSLAMGGHGYTF	TGTGCCAGCAGTTTAGCGATGGGGGGACATGGCTACACCTTC
TRBV28	-	TRBD1	TRBJ1-5	CASSELVQGYSNQPQHF	TGTGCCAGCAGCGAACTTGTACAGGGGTATAGCAATCAGCCCCAGCATTTT
TRBV7-9	-	-	TRBJ1-1	CASSIAGSNTEAFF	TGTGCCAGCAGCATAGCAGGTAGCAACACTGAAGCTTTCTTT
TRBV11-2	once	-	TRBJ1-6	CASSFMAGENSPLHF	TGTGCCAGCAGCTTTATGGCAGGGGAGAATTCACCCCTCCACTTT
TRBV11-2	-	TRBD1	TRBJ2-7	CASSFDRVGSYEQYF	TGTGCCAGCAGCTTTGACAGGGTAGGGTCCTACGAGCAGTACTTC
TRBV6-1	once	-	TRBJ2-5	CASSEQGGQETQYF	TGTGCCAGCAGTGAACAGGGGGGCCAAGAGACCCAGTACTTC
TRBV18	-	-	TRBJ2-3	CASSPPGTDTQYF	TGTGCCAGCTCACCACCGGGCACAGATACGCAGTATTTT
TRBV4-1	-	TRBD1	TRBJ2-7	CASSQATGTVSYEQYF	TGCGCCAGCAGCCAAGCTACCGGGACAGTCTCCTACGAGCAGTACTTC
TRBV29-1	-	TRBD1	TRBJ2-7	CSVLDRRYTYEQYF	TGCAGCGTTCTGGACAGGCGTTACACCTACGAGCAGTACTTC
TRBV9	few	-	TRBJ1-2	CASSGTSGRERVRYGYTF	TGTGCCAGCAGCGGCACCTCGGGCAGGGAGAGAGTGAGATATGGCTACACCTTC
TRBV12-5	-	-	TRBJ2-5	CASGLATGLPSETQYF	TGTGCTAGTGGTTTGGCTACGGGACTCCCGTCGGAGACCCAGTACTTC
TRBV12-5	-	TRBD1	TRBJ2-7	CASSTGGSYEQYF	TGTGCTAGTTCGACAGGGGGTTCCTACGAGCAGTACTTC
TRBV10-3	-	-	TRBJ2-1	CAITPGDGNLNEQFF	TGTGCCATCACCCCCGGCGACGGGAATCTGAATGAGCAGTTCTTC
TRBV7-2	-	-	TRBJ1-4	CASSLAGRVLEKLFF	TGTGCCAGCAGCTTAGCTGGCAGGGTCTTGGAAAAACTGTTTTTT
TRBV9	-	-	TRBJ1-2	CASSVGGRPDYGYTF	TGTGCCAGCAGCGTAGGTGGGCGTCCAGACTATGGCTACACCTTC